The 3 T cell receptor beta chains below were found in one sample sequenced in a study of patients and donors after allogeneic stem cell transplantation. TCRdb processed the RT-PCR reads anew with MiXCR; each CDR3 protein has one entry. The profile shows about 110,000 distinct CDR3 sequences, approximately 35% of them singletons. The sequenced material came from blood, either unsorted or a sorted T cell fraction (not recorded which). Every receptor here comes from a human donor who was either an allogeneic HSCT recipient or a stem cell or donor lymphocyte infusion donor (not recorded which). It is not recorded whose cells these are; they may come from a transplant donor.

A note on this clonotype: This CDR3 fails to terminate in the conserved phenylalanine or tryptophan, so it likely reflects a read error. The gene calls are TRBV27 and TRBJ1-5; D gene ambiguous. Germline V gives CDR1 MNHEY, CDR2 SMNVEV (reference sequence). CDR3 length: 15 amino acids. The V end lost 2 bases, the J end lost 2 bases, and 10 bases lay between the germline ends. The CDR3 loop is CASSLRRSGNQPQHS. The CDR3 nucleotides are TGTGCCAGCAGTTTACGGAGGAGCGGCAATCAGCCCCAGCATTCT.

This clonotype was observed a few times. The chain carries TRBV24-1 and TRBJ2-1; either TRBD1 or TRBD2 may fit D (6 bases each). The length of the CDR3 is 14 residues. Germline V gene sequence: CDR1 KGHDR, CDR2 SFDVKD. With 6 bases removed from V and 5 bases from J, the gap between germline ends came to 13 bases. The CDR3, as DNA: TGTGCCACCAGTCGGATGGAGGGGGACAATGAGCAGTTCTTC. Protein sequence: CATSRMEGDNEQFF.

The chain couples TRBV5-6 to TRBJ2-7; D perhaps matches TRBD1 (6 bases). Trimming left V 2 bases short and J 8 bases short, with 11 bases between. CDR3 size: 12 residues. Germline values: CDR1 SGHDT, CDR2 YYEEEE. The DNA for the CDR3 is TGTGCCAGCAGCTTAACAGGGAGCAAGCAGTACTTC. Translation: CASSLTGSKQYF.